The clone carrying this T cell receptor beta chain was observed at least ten times. Its antigen is currently unknown. Time point described: patch test 1, 2 weeks after DPC sensitization. Noted treatment: therapeutic diphenylcyclopropenone sensitization with weekly scalp DPC. Patch tests were applied only after blood draws. Germline V gene data show CDR1 as MGHRA and CDR2 as YSYEKL. The CDR3 extends over 15 amino acids. V was pared by 4 bases and J by 0 bases, with 7 bases between. The data are from a study of human T cells and chemical hapten exposure. The overall study: Throughout a study of 20 to 30 weeks, patients underwent weekly scalp administration of diphenylcyclopropenone doses.

TCRdb recomputed calls from the RACE reads with MiXCR, one row per CDR3 protein. The table lists about 70,000 distinct CDR3 sequences, roughly 9.2% of them singletons. Study-wide results and limits: Donor immune responses may differ from healthy people's, since all donors had alopecia. Among expanded TCRs, significantly more large CDR3 similarity clusters formed than among controls.

The chain recombines TRBV4-1 with TRBJ2-6; D might be TRBD1 or TRBD2, each matching 5 bases. Specimen: whole blood, collected in connection with sensitization to the hapten diphenylcyclopropenone (DPC). The sequence was collected from a woman aged 40 to 49 with alopecia areata. Some clones in this sample may be carry-over from other donors' samples. The CDR3 DNA follows: TGCGCCAGCAGCCCCGGGACCTCTGGGGCCAACGTCCTGACTTTC. It translates to CASSPGTSGANVLTF.